This T cell receptor (beta chain) is from a study of persistence of HIV-infected CD4 T cells. General study results and limits: Degenerate expanded CDR3beta sequences were enriched among CMV- and Gag-responding cells.

The immunoSEQ assay was version 4, run in survey mode. Generated by immunoSEQ multiplex PCR, the TCRdb table keeps only in-frame clones and is missing some. The sample consists of tens of thousands of clones, roughly 92% of them appearing once. A note on this clone: The antigen is undetermined.

V was cut by 2 bases and J by 4 bases, with 6 bases left in between. This CDR3 is built from 12 residues. Germline lookup yields CDR1 MDHEN and CDR2 SYDVKM. Nonspecific anti-CD3/anti-CD28 bead stimulation represents the broad CD4+ T cell repertoire. Responding CD4+ T cells were sorted by upregulation of both CD40 ligand and CD69. Suppressive ART was started during chronic HIV-1 infection in these adults. This sequence joins TRBV28 and TRBJ2-7; D is uncertain. This sample comprised CD4+ T cells sorted from PBMCs after approximately 20-hour stimulation, obtained from a patient who received antiretroviral therapy. The receptor was isolated from an adult man with HIV who was CMV-seropositive. The CDR3 nucleotides are TGTGCCAGCAGTTTAGTGTGGTACGAGCAGTACTTC. Amino acid sequence: CASSLVWYEQYF.